The present entry profiles one T cell receptor beta chain with its context. Its antigen is currently unknown. The sample originates from a study of monozygotic twins with inflammatory bowel disease. General observations from the study: With others, IBD patients shared fewer clonotypes than healthy twins did, especially with disease activity. The study supported no single strong signal or clonotype linked to IBD. It was in IBD patients that TCRbeta diversity (inverse Simpson) was lower than in healthy co-twins.

The CDR3 length is 15 residues. Germline CDR1 and CDR2: KGHDR and SFDVKD. cDNA encoding TCRalpha and TCRbeta underwent two nested PCRs of approximately 17 and 9 cycles, each of which was followed by bead purification. From its re-call of the 5' RACE reads, TCRdb lists each CDR3 protein once, without DNA. The sample table includes about 130,000 distinct CDR3 sequences. This sequence originates from a human donor with ulcerative colitis or Crohn's disease, or a healthy co-twin of an affected twin (not recorded which). V gene TRBV24-1 combines with J gene TRBJ1-1; the TCRdb call, TRBD1, lacks DNA for checking. Sequences were obtained from blood. This chain's CDR3 is CATSDPRTGGTEAFF.